Detailed here is one T cell receptor beta chain. The target antigen is unknown. In germline, CDR1 is SGHRS, CDR2 YFSETQ. Trimming took off 0 bases at V and 1 base at J, with 14 bases between the two ends. The CDR3 covers 16 residues. TCR beta CDR3 regions were amplified from RNA. A first-round RT-PCR of the TCR CDR3 used the HTBI primer set. TCRdb re-called the multiplex PCR reads through MiXCR, storing one row per CDR3 protein. The table shows around 540,000 distinct CDR3 sequences, with under 60% occurring only once. The sample is drawn from a study of T cells in Graves' hyperthyroidism and ophthalmopathy. Study observations and caveats: Researchers found most expanded thyroid clonotypes above 0.001 in blood as well.

Sequencing used peripheral blood or thyroid tissue (not recorded which). The TCR comes from a woman aged 18-29 years with Graves' hyperthyroidism. The V gene is TRBV5-1, the J gene TRBJ2-7, with D perhaps matching TRBD1 or TRBD2 (5 bases each). CDR3 protein: CASSLAGTEFSYEQYF. The CDR3 DNA is TGCGCCAGCAGCTTGGCCGGGACCGAGTTTTCCTACGAGCAGTACTTC.